Listed below are T cell receptor beta chains from one sample, sequenced in a study of blood T cells in healthy people across ages. TCRdb analysed the 5' RACE reads with MiXCR anew, one entry per CDR3 protein. The sample carries fewer than 900,000 distinct CDR3 sequences, roughly 35% recorded once. Sequencing used blood. Receptors were obtained from a young man in good health. Both conserved end residues are part of each CDR3. D genes are given only for firm matches. Only part of the rows carry a size: once, few, many, or a class if the clone is expanded.

V gene	J gene	D gene	clone size	CDR3 DNA	CDR3 protein
TRBV27	TRBJ1-2	TRBD1	few	TGTGCCAGCAGCCCAGGGCCAGGGGGCTATGGCTACACCTTC	CASSPGPGGYGYTF
TRBV7-2	TRBJ1-1	.	many	TGTGCCAGCAGCTCTACACGGAACACTGAAGCTTTCTTT	CASSSTRNTEAFF
TRBV20-1	TRBJ2-5	.	many	TGCAGTGCTAGAGACCGGGGAGGCCAAGAGACCCAGTACTTC	CSARDRGGQETQYF
TRBV4-3	TRBJ2-1	.	many	TGCGCCAGCAGCCCGATCCTGATGGACAATGAGCAGTTCTTC	CASSPILMDNEQFF
TRBV20-1	TRBJ2-5	.	few	TGCAGTGCTCGAGGAGGATCTAGGAAGGGGACCCAGTACTTC	CSARGGSRKGTQYF
TRBV10-2	TRBJ1-5	.	.	TGCGCCAGCAGTGAGATATGGGACGGACCCAATCAGCCCCAGCATTTT	CASSEIWDGPNQPQHF
TRBV27	TRBJ2-3	.	.	TGTGCCAGCAGTTTATCTCGTGCGTTAGGTACGCAGTATTTT	CASSLSRALGTQYF
TRBV5-4	TRBJ1-1	.	.	TGTGCCAGCAGCTTACAGAAACAGAACACTGAAGCTTTCTTT	CASSLQKQNTEAFF
TRBV29-1	TRBJ2-1	.	few	TGCAGCGTTGTCGGTCGGGTAGACTCCTACAATGAGCAGTTCTTC	CSVVGRVDSYNEQFF
TRBV20-1	TRBJ2-3	.	few	TGCAGTGCTCCGCGTCAGGGAGCAGATACGCAGTATTTT	CSAPRQGADTQYF
TRBV5-6	TRBJ2-1	TRBD1	.	TGTGCCAGCAGTGGGGACAGATCGCAAGAGACCCAGTTCTTC	CASSGDRSQETQFF
TRBV7-9	TRBJ2-1	.	once	TGTGCCAGCAAGCAACAGGGTAGTGGCAATGAGCAGTTCTTC	CASKQQGSGNEQFF
TRBV30	TRBJ1-1	.	.	TGTGCCTGGAAGGAAAGGAGCACTGAAGCTTTCTTT	CAWKERSTEAFF
TRBV20-1	TRBJ2-3	.	.	TGCAGTGCTAGAGATGCGGCGATAACAGATACGCAGTATTTT	CSARDAAITDTQYF
TRBV11-2	TRBJ2-3	.	.	TGTGCCAGCAGGCTAGGGGTTATCACAGATACGCAGTATTTT	CASRLGVITDTQYF
TRBV5-1	TRBJ2-5	TRBD1	.	TGCGCCAGCGATCCAGGGGGCAAGCGGGAGACCCAGTACTTC	CASDPGGKRETQYF